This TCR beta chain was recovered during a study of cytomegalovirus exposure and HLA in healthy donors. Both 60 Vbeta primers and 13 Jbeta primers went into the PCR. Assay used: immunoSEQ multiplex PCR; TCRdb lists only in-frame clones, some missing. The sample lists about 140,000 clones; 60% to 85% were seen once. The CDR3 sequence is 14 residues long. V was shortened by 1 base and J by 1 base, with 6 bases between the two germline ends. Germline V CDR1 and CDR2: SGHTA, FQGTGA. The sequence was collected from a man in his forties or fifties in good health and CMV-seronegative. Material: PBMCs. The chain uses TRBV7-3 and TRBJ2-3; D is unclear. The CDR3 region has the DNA TGTGCCAGCAGCTTAAAACTGGGCACAGATACGCAGTATTTT. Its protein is CASSLKLGTDTQYF. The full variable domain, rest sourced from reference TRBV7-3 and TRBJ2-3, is GAGVSQTPSNKVTEKGKYVELRCDPISGHTALYWYRQSLGQGPEFLIYFQGTGAADDSGLPNDRFFAVRPEGSVSTLKIQRTERGDSAVYLCASSLKLGTDTQYFGPGTRLTVL.